This T cell receptor beta chain was identified during a study of T cell changes during pregnancy in multiple sclerosis. Looked up from germline, CDR1 is SNHLY and CDR2 is FYNNEI. The trim removed 6 bases at V and 4 bases at J, leaving 6 bases unmatched. The CDR3 extends over 15 amino acids. The data were produced by immunoSEQ multiplex PCR, yet TCRdb's version contains in-frame clones alone and is incomplete. The repertoire holds about 83,000 clones, with roughly nine tenths as singletons. The chain has TRBV2 and TRBJ2-1; 10 bases agree with TRBD2. This receptor was taken from a female donor in good health, serving as a control in a pregnancy study. Some clones in this sample may be carry-over from other donors' samples. The starting material was PBMCs, obtained in the first trimester of pregnancy. The DNA for the CDR3 is TGTGCCAGCAGCCAGACTAGCGGGCATTACAATGAGCAGTTCTTC. Encoded protein: CASSQTSGHYNEQFF.